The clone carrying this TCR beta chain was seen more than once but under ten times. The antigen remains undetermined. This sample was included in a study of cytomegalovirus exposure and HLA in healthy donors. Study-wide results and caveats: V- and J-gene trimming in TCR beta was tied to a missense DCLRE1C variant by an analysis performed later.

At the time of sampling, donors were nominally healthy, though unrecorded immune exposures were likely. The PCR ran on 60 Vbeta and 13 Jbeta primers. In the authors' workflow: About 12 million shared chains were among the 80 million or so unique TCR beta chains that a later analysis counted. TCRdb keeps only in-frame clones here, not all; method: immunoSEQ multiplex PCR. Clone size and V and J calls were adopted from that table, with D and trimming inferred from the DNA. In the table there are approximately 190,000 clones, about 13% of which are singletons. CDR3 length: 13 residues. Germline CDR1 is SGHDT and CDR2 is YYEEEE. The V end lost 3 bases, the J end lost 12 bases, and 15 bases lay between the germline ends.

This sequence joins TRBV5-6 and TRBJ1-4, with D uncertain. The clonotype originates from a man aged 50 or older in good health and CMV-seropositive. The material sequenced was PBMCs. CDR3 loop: CASSSGIGRELFF. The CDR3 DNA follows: TGTGCCAGCAGCTCCGGTATCGGGAGGGAACTGTTTTTT.